This T cell receptor beta chain was captured in a study of tumor-infiltrating lymphocytes in primary liver carcinoma. Study details: Samples gave roughly 3.5 to 7.5 million productive TCRbeta reads, similar across tissue types.

This clonotype was counted ten times or more. Its target is unknown. Points from the study as a whole: Researchers found tumor-adjacent and tumor-blood pairs overlapped less than tumor region pairs.

TCR beta cDNA was made from 500 ng total RNA with a constant-region primer. ARM-PCR, slightly modified, supplied the TCR beta libraries through three nested multiplex PCR rounds. The first two PCR rounds used TRBV1-TRBV30 primers with a Cbeta primer, approximately 10 cycles each. TCRdb reprocessed the multiplex PCR reads via MiXCR and lists one record per CDR3 protein. Found here are over 250,000 distinct CDR3 sequences, 45% to 70% of them singletons; the top ten hold about 18%. The source of the blood RNA was unsorted whole blood, and germline DNA was extracted as well. The length of the CDR3 is 13 residues. Between the trimmed V and J ends, which lost 4 bases and 1 base, there was a span of 8 bases. Germline V gene lookup returns CDR1 SGHAT and CDR2 FQDESV (reference sequence).

The J gene is TRBJ2-7, the V gene TRBV11-1; possible D gene TRBD2, 6 bases. This clonotype was sampled from a woman under 40 with primary liver carcinoma and hepatitis B virus infection. The sequencing input was peripheral blood. The CDR3 coding sequence is TGTGCCAGCAGCTCGGGACTGTCCTACGAGCAGTACTTC. Translation gives CASSSGLSYEQYF.